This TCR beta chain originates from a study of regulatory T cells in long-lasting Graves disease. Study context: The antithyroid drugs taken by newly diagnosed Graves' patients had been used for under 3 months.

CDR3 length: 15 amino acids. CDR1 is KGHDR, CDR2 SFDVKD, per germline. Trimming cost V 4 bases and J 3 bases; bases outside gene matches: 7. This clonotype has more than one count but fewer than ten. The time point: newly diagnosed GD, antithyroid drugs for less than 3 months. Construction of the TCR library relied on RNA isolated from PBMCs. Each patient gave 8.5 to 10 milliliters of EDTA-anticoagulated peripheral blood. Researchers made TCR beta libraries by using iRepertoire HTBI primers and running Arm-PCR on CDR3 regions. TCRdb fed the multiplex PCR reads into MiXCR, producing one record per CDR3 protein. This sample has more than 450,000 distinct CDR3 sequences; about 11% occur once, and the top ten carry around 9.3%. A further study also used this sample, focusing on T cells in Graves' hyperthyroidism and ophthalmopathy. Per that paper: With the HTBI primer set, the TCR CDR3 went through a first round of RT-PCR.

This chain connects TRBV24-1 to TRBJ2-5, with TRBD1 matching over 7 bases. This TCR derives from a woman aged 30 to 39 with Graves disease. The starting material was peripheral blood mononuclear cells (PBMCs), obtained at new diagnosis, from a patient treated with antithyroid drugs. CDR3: CATSDAGTVKETQYF. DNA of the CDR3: TGTGCCACCAGTGACGCCGGGACAGTTAAAGAGACCCAGTACTTC.